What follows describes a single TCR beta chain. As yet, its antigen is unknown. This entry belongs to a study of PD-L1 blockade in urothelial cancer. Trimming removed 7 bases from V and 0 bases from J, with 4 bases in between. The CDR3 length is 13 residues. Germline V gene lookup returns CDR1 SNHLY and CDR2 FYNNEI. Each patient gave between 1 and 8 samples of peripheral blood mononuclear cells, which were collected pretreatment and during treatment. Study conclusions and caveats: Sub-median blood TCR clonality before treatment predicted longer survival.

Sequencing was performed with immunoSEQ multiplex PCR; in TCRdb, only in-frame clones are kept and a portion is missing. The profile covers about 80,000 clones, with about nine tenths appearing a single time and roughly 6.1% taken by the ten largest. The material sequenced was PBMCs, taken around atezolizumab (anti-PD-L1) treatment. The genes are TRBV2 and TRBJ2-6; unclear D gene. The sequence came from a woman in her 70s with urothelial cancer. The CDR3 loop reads CASTVSGANVLTF. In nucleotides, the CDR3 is TGTGCCAGCACTGTCTCTGGGGCCAACGTCCTGACTTTC.